These 29 T cell receptor beta chains originate from one sample sequenced in a study of T cell responses to AZD1222 COVID-19 vaccine. This table comes from immunoSEQ multiplex PCR, and its TCRdb copy is limited to in-frame clones, with some not included. The table lists some 97,000 clones, 85% to 90% of them singletons. Sequenced material: peripheral blood, taken on day 0 of AZD1222 vaccination. These receptors were obtained from an adult in good health.

The chain has TRBV28 and TRBJ2-1; 8 bases match TRBD2. J was trimmed by 5 bases and V by 4 bases; bases with no gene match: 4. The CDR3 has 14 residues. Germline-derived CDR1 and CDR2 are MDHEN and SYDVKM. The CDR3 here is CASSSSGPNNEQFF. CDR3 DNA sequence: TGTGCCAGCAGTTCTAGCGGGCCAAACAATGAGCAGTTCTTC.

The genes are TRBV15 and TRBJ1-4, with 8 bases lining up with TRBD1. J lost 7 bases, V lost 5 bases, and 9 bases had no gene match. The CDR3 has 15 amino acids. Germline loops: CDR1 LNHNV, CDR2 YYDKDF (reference sequence). In nucleotides, the CDR3 is TGTGCCACCAGCCGTGAGAGACAGGGGAGTGAAAAACTGTTTTTT. The encoded protein is CATSRERQGSEKLFF.

This chain uses TRBV4-2 with TRBJ2-2; 8 nucleotides match TRBD2. Germline V gene lookup returns CDR1 LGHNA and CDR2 YNFKEQ. V shed 5 bases and J 4 bases; nucleotides not matched to a gene: 3. CDR3 length: 14 residues. The CDR3 region is CASSGGRLTGELFF. DNA for the CDR3: TGTGCCAGCAGCGGCGGGAGGCTCACCGGGGAGCTGTTTTTT.

V usage is TRBV7-9 and J usage is TRBJ2-7; D may be TRBD1 or TRBD2 (5 bases each). Germline V gene lookup returns CDR1 SEHNR and CDR2 FQNEAQ (reference sequence). CDR3 length: 16 residues. V lost 1 base, J lost 4 bases, and 17 bases lay in between. CDR3 coding DNA: TGTGCCAGCAGCTTAGTCCGGGGCCCCCTGAGATACGAGCAGTACTTC. It codes for CASSLVRGPLRYEQYF.

V gene TRBV6-5 combines with J gene TRBJ2-2; possibly TRBD1 for D (6 bases). This CDR3 comprises 14 residues. Trimming took 6 bases from V and 3 from J, leaving 11 bases between them. Looked up from germline, CDR1 is MNHEY and CDR2 is SVGAGI. CDR3 DNA: TGTGCCAGCAGATCTTACAGGGACACCGGGGAGCTGTTTTTT. Its translation is CASRSYRDTGELFF.

Worth noting for this clone: This sample also contains other DNA sequences that code for the same CDR3. The chain combines TRBV27 with TRBJ1-1; no clear D. The CDR3 extends over 13 amino acids. Between the trimmed V and J ends, which lost 3 bases and 1 base, there was a span of 6 bases. Germline loops: CDR1 MNHEY, CDR2 SMNVEV (reference sequence). The DNA for the CDR3 is TGTGCCAGCAGTTTCCGGGAGAACACTGAAGCTTTCTTT. Its translation: CASSFRENTEAFF.

The sample holds many counts of this clone. CDR3: CASSSGTDFYEQYF. The CDR3 nucleotides are TGTGCCAGCTCAAGTGGGACAGACTTCTACGAGCAGTACTTC. The chain has TRBV18 and TRBJ2-7; 7 bases align to TRBD1. The CDR3 sequence is 14 residues long. From germline, CDR1 is KGHSH and CDR2 LQKENI. The J segment lost 3 bases and the V segment lost 5 bases, leaving 7 bases of the junction unmatched. Drawing the rest from reference TRBV18 and TRBJ2-7, the complete variable domain is NAGVMQNPRHLVRRRGQEARLRCSPMKGHSHVYWYRQLPEEGLKFMVYLQKENIIDESGMPKERFSAEFPKEGPSILRIQQVVRGDSAAYFCASSSGTDFYEQYFGPGTRLTVT.

The V call is TRBV29-1, the J call TRBJ1-2; 7 nucleotides align to TRBD1. Per germline, CDR1 SQVTM and CDR2 ANQGSEA. V shed 4 bases, J shed 4 bases, and the junction held 6 bases outside the gene matches. This CDR3 comprises 13 residues. CDR3 loop: CSVGQGEGYGYTF. In DNA, the CDR3 is TGCAGCGTTGGTCAGGGGGAGGGCTATGGCTACACCTTC.

This chain connects TRBV10-1 to TRBJ1-5; a weak D match, TRBD1 (5 bases). V shed 4 bases and J shed 7 bases, with 8 bases lying between them. Germline V gives CDR1 WNHNN, CDR2 SYGVQD (reference sequence). This CDR3 is built from 12 residues. CDR3 in amino acids: CASSAGTQPQHF. The CDR3 coding sequence is TGCGCCAGCAGTGCGGGGACCCAGCCCCAGCATTTT.

J is TRBJ2-6 and V is TRBV2; 11 bases are shared with TRBD1. V trimming: 5 bases; J trimming: 2 bases; junction bases outside the gene matches: 8. Germline V lookup: CDR1 SNHLY, CDR2 FYNNEI. This CDR3 is 18 amino acids long. CDR3 residues: CASSPMGGQGAGANVLTF. The CDR3 bases are TGTGCCAGCAGTCCCATGGGGGGACAGGGGGCTGGGGCCAACGTCCTGACTTTC.

The gene calls are TRBV27 and TRBJ1-1, with no clear D. The CDR3 has 14 amino acids. The germline gives CDR1 MNHEY, CDR2 SMNVEV (reference sequence). The V gene lost 0 bases and the J gene lost 5 bases, with 10 bases spanning the gap. CDR3 amino acids: CASSLSGVWTEAFF. The CDR3 DNA sequence: TGTGCCAGCAGTTTATCTGGGGTTTGGACTGAAGCTTTCTTT.

This chain connects TRBV18 to TRBJ2-3, with D possibly TRBD2 on 5 matching bases. The CDR3 loop spans 15 amino acids. The V end lost 5 bases, the J end lost 2 bases, and 14 bases lay between the germline ends. Germline CDR1 reads KGHSH; CDR2 reads LQKENI. In nucleotides, the CDR3 is TGTGCCAGCTCATCATTTAGCGATTTCACAGATACGCAGTATTTT. This translates into CASSSFSDFTDTQYF. Variable domain in full (rest from reference TRBV18 and TRBJ2-3): NAGVMQNPRHLVRRRGQEARLRCSPMKGHSHVYWYRQLPEEGLKFMVYLQKENIIDESGMPKERFSAEFPKEGPSILRIQQVVRGDSAAYFCASSSFSDFTDTQYFGPGTRLTVL.

The J gene is TRBJ2-7, the V gene TRBV6-5, with 11 positions matching TRBD2. J lost 2 bases, V lost 0 bases, and 0 bases had no gene match. In germline, CDR1 is MNHEY, CDR2 SVGAGI. The CDR3 sequence is 15 residues long. The CDR3 DNA reads as TGTGCCAGCAGTTACTCGACTAGCGGGACCTACGAGCAGTACTTC. It is translated as CASSYSTSGTYEQYF.

CDR3 nucleotide sequence: TGTGCCAGTTCAGACAGGGGCATGCAGCCCCAGCATTTT. It encodes CASSDRGMQPQHF. The chain uses TRBV19 and TRBJ1-5; TRBD1 matches 8 bases. This CDR3 has 13 amino acids. The V and J ends lost 8 bases and 7 bases, in that order; junction bases with no gene match: 7. Per germline, CDR1 LNHDA and CDR2 SQIVND (reference sequence).

Details on this clone: At the DNA level, this CDR3 is encoded by other sequences in the same sample as well. The V and J genes are TRBV13 and TRBJ1-5; maybe TRBD1 (6 bases). Germline CDR1 and CDR2: PRHDT and FYEKMQ (reference sequence). The CDR3 consists of 14 residues. V lost 3 bases, J lost 6 bases, and 12 bases lay in between. Here the CDR3 DNA reads TGTGCCAGCAGCTTCGGACAGTTGCGTCAGCCCCAGCATTTT. It specifies CASSFGQLRQPQHF.

This chain uses TRBV15 with TRBJ1-1; a possible D gene is TRBD1 (5 bases). Germline loops: CDR1 LNHNV, CDR2 YYDKDF (reference sequence). The CDR3 consists of 15 residues. The germline V and J ends were trimmed by 0 bases and 5 bases, with 13 bases remaining between them. The CDR3 DNA sequence: TGTGCCACCAGCAGAGATAGGTGGGGGGAGACTGAAGCTTTCTTT. It translates to CATSRDRWGETEAFF.

The chain couples TRBV10-2 to TRBJ2-7; 10 bases line up with TRBD1. Germline-derived CDR1 and CDR2 are WSHSY and SAAADI. V gave up 0 bases and J gave up 0 bases; unmatched junction bases: 2. CDR3 size: 16 residues. CDR3 in amino acids: CASSESTGGTSYEQYF. The CDR3 region has the DNA TGCGCCAGCAGTGAGTCGACAGGGGGCACCTCCTACGAGCAGTACTTC.

The chain uses TRBV9 and TRBJ2-2, with D possibly being TRBD1 (6 bases). Trimming took off 0 bases at V and 4 bases at J, with 13 bases between the two ends. The CDR3 totals 16 residues. Germline loops: CDR1 SGDLS, CDR2 YYNGEE. The CDR3 loop reads CASSVGQAPGTGELFF. Written as DNA, the CDR3 is TGTGCCAGCAGCGTAGGACAGGCTCCGGGCACCGGGGAGCTGTTTTTT.

The chain joins TRBV6-5 to TRBJ1-4, with D tentatively TRBD1 (6 bases). V shed 6 bases and J shed 2 bases, with 10 bases lying between them. This CDR3 comprises 14 residues. The germline CDR1 and CDR2 sequences are MNHEY and SVGAGI. The CDR3 protein is CASSRGGTNEKLFF. In DNA form, the CDR3 reads TGTGCCAGCAGCCGGGGGGGCACTAATGAAAAACTGTTTTTT.

The chain combines TRBV5-1 with TRBJ2-3, with a tentative D call TRBD2 (5 bases). V was pared by 0 bases and J by 3 bases, with 14 bases between. The CDR3 has 16 residues. The germline V gene has CDR1 SGHRS and CDR2 YFSETQ. The CDR3 protein is CASSLGFSLATDTQYF. CDR3 DNA: TGCGCCAGCAGCTTGGGTTTCAGTCTAGCAACAGATACGCAGTATTTT.

The V and J genes are TRBV10-3 and TRBJ1-2; 8 nucleotides agree with TRBD1. CDR1 ENHRY and CDR2 SYGVKD come from the germline V gene. J gave up 1 base and V 6 bases, and 1 base lay outside the gene matches. The CDR3 loop spans 13 amino acids. The CDR3 sequence is CAISGQGNYGYTF. The CDR3 DNA reads as TGTGCCATCAGCGGACAGGGTAACTATGGCTACACCTTC.

The rearrangement joins TRBV29-1 to TRBJ2-5; D is tentatively TRBD1 or TRBD2 (6 bases each). V was shortened by 6 bases and J by 5 bases, with 16 bases between the two germline ends. Germline values: CDR1 SQVTM, CDR2 ANQGSEA. CDR3 length: 13 amino acids. This CDR3 is CSVLGGRGETQYF. The CDR3 DNA sequence: TGCAGCGTCCTCGGGGGCCGGGGGGAGACCCAGTACTTC.

The rearrangement uses TRBV7-2 and TRBJ1-5; 7 bases match TRBD1. Trimming at V came to 3 bases and at J to 2 bases, leaving 4 bases not matched to a gene. The V gene's germline CDR1 is SGHTA and CDR2 FQGNSA. The CDR3 sequence is 15 residues long. The CDR3 region is CASSFQGGGNQPQHF. CDR3 DNA sequence: TGTGCCAGCAGCTTCCAGGGGGGTGGCAATCAGCCCCAGCATTTT.

This clone turned up a few times. This sequence joins TRBV18 and TRBJ2-7, with no clear D. The CDR3 runs 12 residues. Germline V gene data show CDR1 as KGHSH and CDR2 as LQKENI. V was trimmed by 2 bases and J by 5 bases, leaving 7 bases between them. In nucleotides, the CDR3 is TGTGCCAGCTCACCAAATGGCCACGAGCAGTACTTC. Protein sequence: CASSPNGHEQYF.

The V gene is TRBV2, the J gene TRBJ1-2; D gene uncertain. The CDR3 sequence is 15 residues long. Germline V gene sequence: CDR1 SNHLY, CDR2 FYNNEI. The V and J ends lost 6 bases and 0 bases respectively, with 14 bases between them. The CDR3 loop reads CASRVNRVANYGYTF. The CDR3 coding sequence is TGTGCCAGCAGGGTAAACAGAGTAGCTAACTATGGCTACACCTTC. Full variable domain (remainder filled in from reference TRBV2 and TRBJ1-2): EPEVTQTPSHQVTQMGQEVILRCVPISNHLYFYWYRQILGQKVEFLVSFYNNEISEKSEIFDDQFSVERPDGSNFTLKIRSTKLEDSAMYFCASRVNRVANYGYTFGSGTRLTVV.

V and J are TRBV11-2 and TRBJ2-7; D may be TRBD2 (6 bases). The CDR3 has 14 residues. Germline values: CDR1 SGHAT, CDR2 FQNNGV. V lost 5 bases, J lost 4 bases, and 15 bases lay in between. The CDR3 protein is CASSIAEFNYEQYF. The CDR3 DNA is TGTGCCAGCAGCATAGCGGAATTCAATTACGAGCAGTACTTC.

The V gene is TRBV5-1, the J gene TRBJ2-1; TRBD2 matches 10 bases. V lost 3 bases, J lost 4 bases, and 4 bases stayed unmatched. The CDR3 has 15 residues. The germline V gene encodes CDR1 SGHRS and CDR2 YFSETQ. The CDR3 loop is CASSSSGRSYNEQFF. DNA for the CDR3: TGCGCCAGCAGCTCTAGCGGGAGATCATACAATGAGCAGTTCTTC.

V usage is TRBV5-1 and J usage is TRBJ2-5; TRBD2 matches at 9 bases. J lost 10 bases, V lost 0 bases, and 7 bases had no gene match. This CDR3 contains 14 residues. The germline V gene has CDR1 SGHRS and CDR2 YFSETQ. Here the CDR3 reads CASSLGTSEAVQYF. In nucleotides, the CDR3 is TGCGCCAGCAGCTTGGGGACTAGCGAGGCGGTCCAGTACTTC.

This chain joins TRBV7-2 and TRBJ2-1; 9 positions agree with TRBD2. Germline assignment: CDR1 SGHTA and CDR2 FQGNSA. This CDR3 is built from 16 residues. J was trimmed by 4 bases and V by 5 bases; bases with no gene match: 9. CDR3 sequence reads: CASSARLADFYNEQFF. The CDR3 DNA reads as TGTGCCAGCAGCGCCAGACTAGCGGACTTTTACAATGAGCAGTTCTTC. The whole variable domain, filled in from reference TRBV7-2 and TRBJ2-1, reads GAGVSQSPSNKVTEKGKDVELRCDPISGHTALYWYRQSLGQGLEFLIYFQGNSAPDKSGLPSDRFSAERTGGSVSTLTIQRTQQEDSAVYLCASSARLADFYNEQFFGPGTRLTVL.